The source of this T cell receptor (beta chain) is a study of identical twins. Unmatched junction bases numbered 5, after V lost 5 bases and J lost 4 bases. The CDR3 consists of 15 residues. The study's findings and limits: Insertion counts were lower in abundant cord blood beta clonotypes, a trend that memory repertoires did not show.

For this clonotype: Its matching antigen is unknown.

Template switching supplied a universal primer site; unique molecular identifiers were carried on the cDNA. TCRdb re-analysed the 5' RACE reads in MiXCR, keeping a single row per CDR3 protein. The sample lists hundreds of thousands of distinct CDR3 sequences, more than 20% seen once, with about 2.7% in the top ten. These data were also filed under a second study, of T cells expressing NK-cell markers. That investigation notes: The sorts in several experiments were restricted to alpha-beta TCR T cells by an anti-gamma-delta TCR antibody.

The specimen was CD4+ T cells sorted from blood. The receptor was isolated from a woman aged 18-29 years in good health. This chain connects TRBV12-3 or TRBV12-4 to TRBJ2-7, with 13 bases fitting TRBD2. The CDR3 bases are TGTGCCAGCAGTCCAGCGACTAGCGGGGGGTACGAGCAGTACTTC. Amino acids: CASSPATSGGYEQYF.